The 20 T cell receptor beta chains below come from one sample, sequenced in a study of blood T cell repertoires in COVID-19 (dated by TCRdb to the early 2020s). The protocol used for the library was the immunoSEQ multiplex PCR assay. TCRdb holds this immuneACCESS table with in-frame rearrangements only. Some clones are missing; in checked studies, unresolved V genes explain under half, and the rest has no known cause. This sample lists about 260,000 clones; around 80% were detected once. The ten largest clones add up to under 4.5% of the sample. Input material: PBMCs or T cells enriched from blood (not recorded which). The receptors stem from a man younger than 40 with acute COVID-19.

V and J are TRBV11-2 and TRBJ2-5, with 11 bases aligning to TRBD1. V shed 6 bases, J shed 4 bases, and the junction held 7 bases outside the gene matches. The CDR3 runs to 15 residues. The germline CDR1 and CDR2 sequences are SGHAT and FQNNGV. The CDR3 DNA sequence: TGTGCCAGCAGTTACGGGACAGGGGGTAGAGAGACCCAGTACTTC. Encoded protein: CASSYGTGGRETQYF.

The chain has TRBV5-6 and TRBJ1-2; no definite D call. V dropped 4 bases and J dropped 7 bases, with 17 bases sitting between them. CDR3 size: 14 residues. Looked up from germline, CDR1 is SGHDT and CDR2 is YYEEEE. The CDR3 region is CASSRGSTLFGYTF. In nucleotides, the CDR3 is TGTGCCAGCAGCCGAGGGTCCACCCTGTTTGGCTACACCTTC.

This clone was counted ten times or more. V and J are TRBV30 and TRBJ2-3; perhaps TRBD2 as D (5 bases). Trimming removed 1 base at V and 4 bases at J, with 12 bases between. The CDR3 loop spans 14 amino acids. The germline V gene has CDR1 GTSNPN and CDR2 SVGIG (reference sequence). The CDR3: CAWSGQTGADTQYF. The CDR3 coding sequence is TGTGCCTGGAGTGGACAAACCGGGGCAGATACGCAGTATTTT.

This chain joins TRBV5-1 and TRBJ2-7, with D possibly matching TRBD1 (5 bases). V was cut by 0 bases and J by 1 base, with 11 bases left in between. CDR3 length: 15 amino acids. Germline loops: CDR1 SGHRS, CDR2 YFSETQ. Here the CDR3 reads CASSLGQPPSYEQYV. The CDR3 region has the DNA TGCGCCAGCAGCTTGGGACAGCCCCCTTCCTACGAGCAGTACGTC.

The chain recombines TRBV6-5 with TRBJ2-7; the match to TRBD2 covers 7 bases. Losses at the gene ends were 7 bases for V and 2 bases for J; bases not matched to a gene: 5. The CDR3 extends over 13 amino acids. Germline CDR1 MNHEY, CDR2 SVGAGI. The DNA for the CDR3 is TGTGCCAGCATGTTGGCGGGGGCCTACGAGCAGTACGTC. As protein: CASMLAGAYEQYV.

The rearrangement uses TRBV6-1 and TRBJ1-1; 9 nucleotides align to TRBD1. This CDR3 comprises 14 residues. Germline V CDR1 and CDR2: MNHNS, SASEGT. The V and J ends lost 3 bases and 5 bases, in that order; junction bases with no gene match: 4. The CDR3: CASSERTGATEAFF. For the CDR3, the DNA is TGTGCCAGCAGTGAGAGGACAGGGGCAACTGAAGCTTTCTTT.

The chain has TRBV6-5 and TRBJ2-1; a possible D gene is TRBD2 (5 bases). With 2 bases removed from V and 9 bases from J, the gap between germline ends came to 14 bases. Germline V gene lookup returns CDR1 MNHEY and CDR2 SVGAGI. CDR3 length equals 14 residues. The CDR3 sequence is CASSYGLVPGEQFF. The DNA for the CDR3 is TGTGCCAGCAGTTACGGACTCGTTCCGGGTGAGCAGTTCTTC.

This clone was detected a few times. The V gene is TRBV6-1, the J gene TRBJ1-6; no definite D call. Germline CDR1 is MNHNS and CDR2 is SASEGT. V was shortened by 2 bases and J by 0 bases, with 8 bases between the two germline ends. The CDR3 totals 16 residues. The CDR3 sequence is CASSEWRSSYNSPLHF. In DNA form, the CDR3 reads TGTGCCAGCAGTGAATGGCGGAGCTCCTATAATTCACCCCTCCACTTT.

This rearrangement joins TRBV11-2 to TRBJ1-2, with 7 bases lining up with TRBD1. V lost 6 bases, J lost 8 bases, and 9 bases stayed unmatched. CDR3 length: 13 residues. Germline V CDR1 and CDR2: SGHAT, FQNNGV. CDR3 in amino acids: CASSYDRVDGYTF. For the CDR3, the DNA is TGTGCCAGCAGTTATGACAGGGTAGACGGCTACACCTTC.

For the CDR3, the DNA is TGTGCCAGCAGCCGCTCCCCTGGGGGAGGATCACCCCTCCACTTT. Translation gives CASSRSPGGGSPLHF. The chain recombines TRBV27 with TRBJ1-6; D is perhaps TRBD1 (5 bases). The CDR3 has 15 residues. V shed 6 bases and J shed 10 bases, with 19 bases lying between them. Germline loops: CDR1 MNHEY, CDR2 SMNVEV (reference sequence).

The V gene is TRBV27, the J gene TRBJ1-2; a possible D gene is TRBD1 (5 bases). The CDR3 consists of 18 residues. V lost 7 bases, J lost 5 bases, and 29 bases lay in between. The V gene's germline CDR1 is MNHEY and CDR2 SMNVEV (reference sequence). The CDR3 is CASTPHRGGAQASYGYTF. DNA for the CDR3: TGTGCCAGCACTCCTCACCGGGGGGGTGCACAGGCAAGTTATGGCTACACCTTC.

This sequence joins TRBV3-1 (or the pseudogene TRBV3-2) and TRBJ1-6, with TRBD1 matching over 7 bases. The length of the CDR3 is 17 residues. Germline V gives CDR1 LGHDT, CDR2 YNNKEL (reference sequence). V lost 1 base to trimming and J lost 9 bases; unmatched junction nucleotides: 12. This CDR3 is CASSQASQQGRRSPLHF. CDR3 sequence (DNA): TGTGCCAGCAGCCAAGCCTCCCAACAGGGGAGGCGTTCACCCCTCCACTTT.

The rearrangement uses TRBV5-4 and TRBJ1-6; D is unclear. V was cut by 0 bases and J by 9 bases, with 10 bases left in between. Germline-derived CDR1 and CDR2 are SGHNT and YYREEE (reference sequence). The CDR3 consists of 14 residues. The CDR3 loop reads CASSLVTSGSPLHF. CDR3 in DNA: TGTGCCAGCAGCTTGGTCACCTCAGGTTCACCCCTCCACTTT. Complete variable domain (other parts from reference TRBV5-4 and TRBJ1-6): ETGVTQSPTHLIKTRGQQVTLRCSSQSGHNTVSWYQQALGQGPQFIFQYYREEENGRGNFPPRFSGLQFPNYSSELNVNALELDDSALYLCASSLVTSGSPLHFGNGTRLTVT.

The chain uses TRBV7-9 and TRBJ1-6; TRBD1 matches at 8 bases. The CDR3 extends over 15 amino acids. The V gene's germline CDR1 is SEHNR and CDR2 FQNEAQ (reference sequence). With V trimmed by 4 bases and J by 7 bases, 6 bases remained unmatched. The CDR3 loop is CASSWTDRVNSPLHF. For the CDR3, the DNA is TGTGCCAGCAGCTGGACGGACAGGGTCAATTCACCCCTCCACTTT. Drawing the rest from reference TRBV7-9 and TRBJ1-6, the complete variable domain is DTGVSQNPRHKITKRGQNVTFRCDPISEHNRLYWYRQTLGQGPEFLTYFQNEAQLEKSRLLSDRFSAERPKGSFSTLEIQRTEQGDSAMYLCASSWTDRVNSPLHFGNGTRLTVT.

The chain recombines TRBV6-5 with TRBJ1-1, with D perhaps TRBD1 (5 bases). The germline gives CDR1 MNHEY, CDR2 SVGAGI. The CDR3 length is 15 residues. V was clipped by 6 bases and J by 2 bases, with 16 bases between them. CDR3 loop: CASSQKRGINTEAFF. The CDR3 DNA follows: TGTGCCAGCAGCCAAAAAAGGGGAATAAACACTGAAGCTTTCTTT.

The genes are TRBV5-6 and TRBJ1-4; D might be TRBD1 (5 bases). V lost 4 bases and J lost 5, with 15 bases in between. This CDR3 contains 15 residues. Per germline, CDR1 SGHDT and CDR2 YYEEEE. CDR3 loop: CASSPGGGKNEKLFF. The CDR3 region has the DNA TGTGCCAGCAGCCCCGGGGGGGGAAAAAATGAAAAACTGTTTTTT.

This sequence joins TRBV27 and TRBJ1-6; 7 bases match TRBD1. Looked up from germline, CDR1 is MNHEY and CDR2 is SMNVEV (reference sequence). Trimming took 4 bases from V and 9 from J; bases not matched to a gene: 12. This CDR3 region has 16 residues. The DNA of the CDR3 is TGTGCCAGCAGTTCATCCTACAGGGGTTTGAGTTCACCCCTCCACTTT. This sequence encodes CASSSSYRGLSSPLHF.

This rearrangement joins TRBV3-1 (or the pseudogene TRBV3-2) to TRBJ1-5; maybe TRBD1 (5 bases). Germline V gives CDR1 LGHDT, CDR2 YNNKEL (reference sequence). Trimming removed 0 bases from V and 7 bases from J, with 16 bases in between. The length of the CDR3 is 16 residues. CDR3 in DNA: TGTGCCAGCAGCCAAGATATTGGGTTCGGGGGGCAGCCCCAGCATTTT. Translating it yields CASSQDIGFGGQPQHF.

This clone appeared many times. This chain joins TRBV5-1 and TRBJ2-5; TRBD1 might be the D (6 bases). V was cut by 0 bases and J by 4 bases, with 10 bases left in between. The CDR3 loop spans 14 amino acids. Germline-derived CDR1 and CDR2 are SGHRS and YFSETQ. CDR3 sequence (DNA): TGCGCCAGCAGCTTGGGCTCAGGGGTAGAGACCCAGTACTTC. It encodes CASSLGSGVETQYF.

The chain has TRBV5-4 and TRBJ2-3, with 7 bases fitting TRBD2. The CDR3 length is 14 residues. The V and J ends lost 4 bases and 1 base, in that order; junction bases with no gene match: 3. From germline, CDR1 is SGHNT and CDR2 YYREEE (reference sequence). The CDR3 DNA sequence: TGTGCCAGCAGCATTACTAGCGGCACAGATACGCAGTATTTT. Amino acid sequence: CASSITSGTDTQYF.